These T cell receptor beta chains were read from a single sample in a study of molecular identifiers for immune sequencing clone quantification. TCRdb re-analysed the PCR reads in MiXCR, keeping a single row per CDR3 protein. Of around 480,000 distinct CDR3 sequences in the sample, about 25% are singletons; the top ten hold around 0.79%. Material: naive CD8+ T cells from blood, with Jurkat cell RNA spiked in. The receptor set was obtained from a human donor in good health. Some libraries in this study had Jurkat cell RNA spiked in. The CDR3 runs from the conserved cysteine through the conserved F or W. A D gene is named only where the DNA matches it firmly. Clone size is given for some rows only: seen once, a few or many times, or a class if the clone is expanded.

TRBJ2-1 TRBD1 TRBV24-1 . CATSDSLSKQGDPYNEQFF TGTGCCACCAGTGATTCGCTCTCGAAACAGGGGGACCCGTACAATGAGCAGTTCTTC
TRBJ2-7 . TRBV7-9 many CASSSDWTVAEQYF TGTGCCAGCAGCTCGGACTGGACAGTCGCCGAGCAGTACTTC
TRBJ1-1 . TRBV7-9 . CASSPPGAAEAFF TGTGCCAGCAGTCCACCAGGGGCTGCTGAAGCTTTCTTT
TRBJ2-7 . TRBV6-5 many CASSYSPGEGYEQYF TGTGCCAGCAGTTACTCGCCAGGGGAGGGCTACGAGCAGTACTTC
TRBJ2-3 . TRBV10-2 few CASSPVLAPDTQYF TGCGCCTCTAGCCCAGTACTGGCCCCAGATACGCAGTATTTT
TRBJ2-7 TRBD1 TRBV4-1 . CASSQGVAGGQYEQYF TGCGCCAGCAGCCAAGGGGTGGCAGGGGGCCAGTACGAGCAGTACTTC
TRBJ1-1 . TRBV2 few CASSERVQNTEAFF TGTGCCAGCAGTGAGAGGGTCCAAAACACTGAAGCTTTCTTT
TRBJ1-4 . TRBV27 once CASSLSGRTSEKLFF TGTGCCAGCAGTTTATCCGGTCGGACTAGTGAAAAACTGTTTTTT
TRBJ1-4 . TRBV7-9 few CASSSAQKATNEKLFF TGTGCCAGCAGCTCCGCCCAGAAGGCAACTAATGAAAAACTGTTTTTT
TRBJ1-1 . TRBV3-1 many CASSQYMNTEAFF TGTGCCAGCAGCCAGTACATGAACACTGAAGCTTTCTTT
TRBJ2-7 . TRBV20-1 . CSASMGALEQYF TGCAGTGCTAGTATGGGGGCGCTTGAGCAGTACTTC
TRBJ2-2 . TRBV7-3 . CASSLMGAATGELFF TGTGCCAGCAGCTTAATGGGGGCTGCCACCGGGGAGCTGTTTTTT
TRBJ1-5 . TRBV7-6 many CASSSTGNQPQHF TGTGCCAGCAGCTCCACAGGGAATCAGCCCCAGCATTTT
TRBJ2-7 . TRBV12-3/TRBV12-4 few CASSPRGIEQYF TGTGCCAGCAGTCCCCGAGGGATCGAGCAGTACTTC
TRBJ2-5 . TRBV19 . CASSIGGAGGYKETQYF TGTGCCAGTAGTATAGGAGGGGCGGGCGGCTACAAAGAGACCCAGTACTTC
TRBJ1-1 . TRBV12-3/TRBV12-4 . CASSLTSRGKAFF TGTGCCAGCAGTTTAACCTCGCGTGGAAAAGCTTTCTTT
TRBJ1-5 . TRBV28 . CASSLSGRGDQPQHF TGTGCCAGCAGTTTAAGTGGCAGGGGCGATCAGCCCCAGCATTTT
TRBJ2-3 . TRBV30 few CAWNSDGSSTDTQYF TGTGCCTGGAACTCGGACGGGTCTAGCACAGATACGCAGTATTTT
TRBJ2-1 . TRBV5-8 few CASSLAGEINNEQFF TGTGCCAGCAGCTTGGCCGGGGAAATAAACAATGAGCAGTTCTTC
TRBJ2-2 TRBD2 TRBV11-3 few CASSLGSSGRTGELFF TGTGCCAGCAGCTTAGGCTCTAGCGGTCGGACCGGGGAGCTGTTTTTT
TRBJ2-5 . TRBV6-5 . CASSYSPQGSRETQYF TGTGCCAGCAGTTACTCTCCGCAGGGTTCTAGGGAGACCCAGTACTTC
TRBJ2-1 . TRBV7-9 . CASSLDGSRINEQFF TGTGCCAGCAGCTTGGACGGGAGCCGAATAAATGAGCAGTTCTTC
TRBJ1-6 TRBD1 TRBV7-9 . CASSPTGGADNSPLHF TGTGCCAGCAGCCCTACAGGGGGCGCGGATAATTCACCCCTCCACTTT
TRBJ1-1 . TRBV21-1 few CASTPGHTEAFF TGTGCCAGCACCCCGGGACACACTGAAGCTTTCTTT
TRBJ2-7 . TRBV20-1 few CSALGRLSSYEQYF TGCAGTGCTTTAGGACGGCTAAGCTCCTACGAGCAGTACTTC
TRBJ2-2 TRBD1 TRBV9 few CASSARTGANTGELFF TGTGCCAGCAGCGCGCGGACAGGGGCGAACACCGGGGAGCTGTTTTTT
TRBJ2-7 . TRBV28 few CASSSGLRSYEQYF TGTGCCAGCAGTTCGGGACTTCGCTCCTACGAGCAGTACTTC
TRBJ2-1 TRBD2 TRBV29-1 few CSVEPLERGNNEQFF TGCAGCGTTGAACCCCTGGAGCGGGGGAACAATGAGCAGTTCTTC
TRBJ2-7 . TRBV27 few CASSLGAKAYEQYF TGTGCCAGCAGTTTAGGTGCTAAGGCCTACGAGCAGTACTTC
TRBJ1-5 . TRBV19 . CASSISLNSNQPQHF TGTGCCAGTAGTATAAGTCTAAATAGCAATCAGCCCCAGCATTTT
TRBJ2-7 . TRBV7-9 . CASSLESGGIRSYEQYF TGTGCCAGCAGCTTAGAGTCTGGCGGGATACGTTCCTACGAGCAGTACTTC
TRBJ2-5 . TRBV28 . CTNSFIGGKQKETQYF TGTACCAACAGTTTCATCGGAGGGAAACAAAAAGAGACCCAGTACTTC
TRBJ2-7 TRBD1 TRBV28 few CASNSFDGTEDYEQYF TGTGCCAGCAATTCCTTCGACGGGACAGAAGACTACGAGCAGTACTTC
TRBJ2-7 . TRBV5-1 few CASSSPGGSSSYEQYF TGCGCCAGCAGCTCCCCCGGGGGTAGTAGCTCCTACGAGCAGTACTTC
TRBJ2-7 TRBD2 TRBV6-2/TRBV6-3 . CASSYSGVEVAGPYEQYF TGTGCCAGCAGTTACTCAGGCGTCGAGGTAGCGGGACCCTACGAGCAGTACTTC